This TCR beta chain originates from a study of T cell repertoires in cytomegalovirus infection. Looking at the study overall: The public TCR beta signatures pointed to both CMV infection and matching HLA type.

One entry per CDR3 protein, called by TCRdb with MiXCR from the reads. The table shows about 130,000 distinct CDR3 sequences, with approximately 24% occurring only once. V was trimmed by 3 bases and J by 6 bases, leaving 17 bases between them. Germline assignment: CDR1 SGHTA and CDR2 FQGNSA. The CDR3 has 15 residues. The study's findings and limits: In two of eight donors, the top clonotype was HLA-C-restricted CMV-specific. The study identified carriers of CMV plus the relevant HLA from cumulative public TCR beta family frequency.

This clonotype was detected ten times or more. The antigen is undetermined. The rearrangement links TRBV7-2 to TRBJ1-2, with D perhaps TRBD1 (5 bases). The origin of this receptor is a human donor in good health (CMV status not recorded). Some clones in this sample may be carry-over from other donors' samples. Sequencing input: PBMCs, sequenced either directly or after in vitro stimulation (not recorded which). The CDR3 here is CASSLGQLIRDGYTF. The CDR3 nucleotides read TGTGCCAGCAGCTTGGGGCAGCTTATACGTGATGGCTACACCTTC. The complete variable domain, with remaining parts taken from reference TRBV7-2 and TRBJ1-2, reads GAGVSQSPSNKVTEKGKDVELRCDPISGHTALYWYRQSLGQGLEFLIYFQGNSAPDKSGLPSDRFSAERTGGSVSTLTIQRTQQEDSAVYLCASSLGQLIRDGYTFGSGTRLTVV.